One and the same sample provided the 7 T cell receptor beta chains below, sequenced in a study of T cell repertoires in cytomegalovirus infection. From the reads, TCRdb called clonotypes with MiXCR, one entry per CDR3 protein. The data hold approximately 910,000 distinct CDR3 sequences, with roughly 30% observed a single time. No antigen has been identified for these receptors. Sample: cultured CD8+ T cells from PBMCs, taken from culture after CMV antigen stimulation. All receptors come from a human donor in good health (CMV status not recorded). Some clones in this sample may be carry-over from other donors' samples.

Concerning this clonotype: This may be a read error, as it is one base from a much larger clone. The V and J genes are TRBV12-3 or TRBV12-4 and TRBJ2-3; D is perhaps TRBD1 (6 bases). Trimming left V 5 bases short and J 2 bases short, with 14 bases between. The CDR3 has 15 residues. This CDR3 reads CASSTGAGATDTQYF. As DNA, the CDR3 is TGTGCCAGCAGTACCGGGGCAGGGGCCACAGATACGCAGTATTTT.

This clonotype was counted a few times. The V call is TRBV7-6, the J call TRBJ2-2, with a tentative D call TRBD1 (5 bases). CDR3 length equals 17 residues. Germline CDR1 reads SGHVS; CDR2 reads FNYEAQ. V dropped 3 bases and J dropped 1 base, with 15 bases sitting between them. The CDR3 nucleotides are TGTGCCAGCAGCTTTACAGTACAGACAGAGAACACCGGGGAGCTGTTTTTT. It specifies CASSFTVQTENTGELFF.

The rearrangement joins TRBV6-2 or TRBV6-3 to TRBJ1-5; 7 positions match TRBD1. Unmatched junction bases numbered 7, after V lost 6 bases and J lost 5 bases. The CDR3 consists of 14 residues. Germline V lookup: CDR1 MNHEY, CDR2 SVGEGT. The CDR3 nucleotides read TGTGCCAGCAGGGGACAGACTTTTGATCAGCCCCAGCATTTT. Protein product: CASRGQTFDQPQHF.

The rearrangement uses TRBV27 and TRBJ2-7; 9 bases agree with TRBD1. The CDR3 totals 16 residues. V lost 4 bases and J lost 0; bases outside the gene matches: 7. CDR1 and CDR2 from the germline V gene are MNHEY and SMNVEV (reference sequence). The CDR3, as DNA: TGTGCCAGCAGTTCCCTACAGGGGGCTACCTCCTACGAGCAGTACTTC. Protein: CASSSLQGATSYEQYF.

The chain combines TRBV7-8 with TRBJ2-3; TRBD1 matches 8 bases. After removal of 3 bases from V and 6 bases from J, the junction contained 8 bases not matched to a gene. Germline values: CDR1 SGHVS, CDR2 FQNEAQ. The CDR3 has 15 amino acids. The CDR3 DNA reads TGTGCCAGCAGCTTTTGGGGACAGGCGGCGGATACGCAGTATTTT. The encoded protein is CASSFWGQAADTQYF.

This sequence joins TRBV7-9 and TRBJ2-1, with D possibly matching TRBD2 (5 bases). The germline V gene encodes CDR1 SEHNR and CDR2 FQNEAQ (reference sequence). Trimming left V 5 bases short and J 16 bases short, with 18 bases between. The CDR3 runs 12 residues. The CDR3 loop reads CASSPVEDVPFF. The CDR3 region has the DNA TGTGCCAGCAGCCCGGTGGAGGACGTGCCTTTCTTC.

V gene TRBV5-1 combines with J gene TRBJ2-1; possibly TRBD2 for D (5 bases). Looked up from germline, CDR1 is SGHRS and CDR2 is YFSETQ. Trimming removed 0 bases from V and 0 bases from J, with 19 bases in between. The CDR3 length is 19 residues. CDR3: CASSLAGPSGMSSYNEQFF. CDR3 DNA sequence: TGCGCCAGCAGCTTGGCCGGGCCCTCGGGGATGAGCTCCTACAATGAGCAGTTCTTC.